Following are 31 T cell receptor beta chains from one sample sequenced in a study of CD8+CD57+ T cells in acquired aplastic anemia. CDR3 and TCR beta VDJ profiling relied on genomic DNA as the template. TCRdb re-analysed the reads in MiXCR, keeping a single row per CDR3 protein. The data show just over 150,000 distinct CDR3 sequences, with around 52% seen just once and roughly 30% held by the top ten. All sequencing subjects had displayed CD8+CD57+ cell expansion on flow cytometry. The sequenced sample was sorted CD4+, CD8+, or CD8+CD57+ T cells (not recorded which) from PBMCs. The source is a human donor with aplastic anemia.

The chain carries TRBV10-2 and TRBJ2-1; 8 nucleotides agree with TRBD2. The CDR3 is 15 residues long. Germline lookup yields CDR1 WSHSY and CDR2 SAAADI. V was pared by 2 bases and J by 4 bases, with 4 bases of the junction left unmatched. CDR3 sequence: CASSEVGREYNEQFF. The CDR3 DNA reads as TGCGCCAGCAGTGAGGTCGGGAGGGAATACAATGAGCAGTTCTTC.

This chain joins TRBV7-9 and TRBJ1-2; the match to TRBD1 covers 8 bases. Germline CDR1 reads SEHNR; CDR2 reads FQNEAQ (reference sequence). The CDR3 has 15 amino acids. V lost 1 base, J lost 6 bases, and 7 bases stayed unmatched. The CDR3 DNA sequence: TGTGCCAGCAGCTTAGGAGCAGGGGGCAACCATGGCTACACCTTC. Its protein product is CASSLGAGGNHGYTF.

The J gene is TRBJ2-1, the V gene TRBV28; D might be TRBD1 (5 bases). V lost 3 bases, J lost 4 bases, and 13 bases lay in between. Germline V gene data show CDR1 as MDHEN and CDR2 as SYDVKM. The CDR3 runs 15 residues. The CDR3 protein is CASSFSRGNYNEQFF. The DNA for the CDR3 is TGTGCCAGCAGTTTCTCTAGGGGAAATTACAATGAGCAGTTCTTC.

The chain is built from TRBV4-2 and TRBJ1-1; D remains ambiguous. Germline-derived CDR1 and CDR2 are LGHNA and YNFKEQ. The V end lost 0 bases, the J end lost 1 base, and 9 bases lay between the germline ends. CDR3 length equals 15 residues. The CDR3 sequence is CASSQDWTGNTEAFF. CDR3 coding DNA: TGTGCCAGCAGCCAAGATTGGACGGGGAACACTGAAGCTTTCTTT.

The sample holds one count of this clonotype. The chain joins TRBV20-1 to TRBJ2-6; D is undetermined. With 8 bases removed from V and 4 bases from J, the gap between germline ends came to 9 bases. Germline values: CDR1 DFQATT, CDR2 SNEGSKA (reference sequence). This CDR3 comprises 12 residues. CDR3 region: CSLSTGANVLTF. CDR3 bases: TGCAGTCTTTCGACAGGGGCCAACGTCCTGACTTTC.

In its sample, this clonotype was seen once. This chain joins TRBV2 and TRBJ1-1; a weak D match, TRBD1 (5 bases). The CDR3 is 13 residues long. Germline V gene sequence: CDR1 SNHLY, CDR2 FYNNEI. V was pared by 5 bases and J by 7 bases, with 14 bases between. The CDR3 DNA sequence: TGTGCCAGCAGTTCATCGGGACCGCGTGAAGCTTTCTTT. It specifies CASSSSGPREAFF.

The J gene is TRBJ2-1, the V gene TRBV24-1; no firm D call. Trimming cost V 4 bases and J 4 bases, with 7 bases left between them. This CDR3 contains 13 residues. The germline V gene has CDR1 KGHDR and CDR2 SFDVKD. The CDR3 region has the DNA TGTGCCACCAGTGACGGTGGATACAATGAGCAGTTCTTC. It codes for CATSDGGYNEQFF.

V is TRBV25-1 and J is TRBJ2-7; 13 positions agree with TRBD2. CDR3 length: 15 amino acids. Germline assignment: CDR1 MGHDK and CDR2 SYGVNS. Trimming at V came to 3 bases and at J to 2 bases, leaving 1 base not matched to a gene. The CDR3 DNA reads TGTGCCAGCAGTGATGGACTAGCGGGGGCCTACGAGCAGTACTTC. Its translation is CASSDGLAGAYEQYF.

The chain links TRBV15 to TRBJ1-5; a weak D match, TRBD1 (6 bases). This CDR3 contains 14 residues. The V gene lost 11 bases and the J gene lost 4 bases, with 18 bases spanning the gap. Germline CDR1 LNHNV, CDR2 YYDKDF (reference sequence). CDR3 DNA sequence: TGTGCCTCTTCCGGACAGAATGTTAATCAGCCCCAGCATTTT. Residues: CASSGQNVNQPQHF.

The V call is TRBV9, the J call TRBJ2-1, with D unresolved. Germline V gene lookup returns CDR1 SGDLS and CDR2 YYNGEE. The V end lost 0 bases, the J end lost 8 bases, and 6 bases lay between the germline ends. The CDR3 loop spans 12 amino acids. CDR3 nucleotides: TGTGCCAGCAGCGTAGGGTTTGATGAGCAGTTCTTC. As protein: CASSVGFDEQFF.

The rearrangement joins TRBV20-1 to TRBJ1-1; D might be TRBD1 (6 bases). In germline, CDR1 is DFQATT, CDR2 SNEGSKA (reference sequence). With 3 bases removed from V and 3 bases from J, the gap between germline ends came to 11 bases. The CDR3 loop spans 13 amino acids. DNA for the CDR3: TGCAGTGCTAGTGGAGGGGGAGACACTGAAGCTTTCTTT. The encoded protein is CSASGGGDTEAFF.

There are many counts of this clonotype. V is TRBV7-9 and J is TRBJ2-1; 13 nucleotides match TRBD2. CDR1 SEHNR and CDR2 FQNEAQ come from the germline V gene (reference sequence). With V trimmed by 9 bases and J by 12 bases, 8 bases remained unmatched. This CDR3 has 13 residues. Here the CDR3 DNA reads TGTGCCAGTGATGGACTAGCGGGAGTATGGCAGTTCTTC. This codes for CASDGLAGVWQFF. Together with reference TRBV7-9 and TRBJ2-1, the CDR3 gives the full variable domain: DTGVSQNPRHKITKRGQNVTFRCDPISEHNRLYWYRQTLGQGPEFLTYFQNEAQLEKSRLLSDRFSAERPKGSFSTLEIQRTEQGDSAMYLCASDGLAGVWQFFGPGTRLTVL.

This rearrangement joins TRBV6-5 to TRBJ1-6; D gene ambiguous. The ends were cut back, 2 bases at V and 13 bases at J, with 18 bases in the middle. The CDR3 runs to 15 residues. Germline CDR1 MNHEY, CDR2 SVGAGI. The CDR3 protein is CASSYEPSTPSPLHF. The CDR3 DNA reads as TGTGCCAGCAGTTACGAGCCTTCGACCCCATCGCCCCTCCACTTT.

This clonotype was counted at least ten times. V gene TRBV20-1 combines with J gene TRBJ2-7; 10 bases align to TRBD2. Germline values: CDR1 DFQATT, CDR2 SNEGSKA (reference sequence). This CDR3 is built from 15 residues. The J segment lost 5 bases and the V segment lost 3 bases, leaving 10 bases of the junction unmatched. CDR3 protein: CSARGASGRTHEQYF. Written as DNA, the CDR3 is TGCAGTGCTAGGGGAGCTAGCGGGAGAACCCACGAGCAGTACTTC.

The chain employs TRBV7-9 and TRBJ2-1; D gene unclear. The CDR3 extends over 13 amino acids. The germline V gene encodes CDR1 SEHNR and CDR2 FQNEAQ (reference sequence). V lost 0 bases and J lost 7, with 7 bases in between. The CDR3 DNA sequence: TGTGCCAGCAGCTTAGCGGGTGTAAATGAGCAGTTCTTC. Translation: CASSLAGVNEQFF.

The V and J genes are TRBV19 and TRBJ2-7, with TRBD1 as a possible D gene (6 bases). CDR1 LNHDA and CDR2 SQIVND come from the germline V gene (reference sequence). The CDR3 spans 14 residues. Trimming left V 7 bases short and J 0 bases short, with 13 bases between. For the CDR3, the DNA is TGTGCCAGTACCGAGCAGACAGGCTCCTACGAGCAGTACTTC. Translating gives CASTEQTGSYEQYF.

This clonotype showed up just a few times. V is TRBV29-1 and J is TRBJ2-2; D may be TRBD1 (6 bases). Germline CDR1 is SQVTM and CDR2 is ANQGSEA. This CDR3 spans 15 amino acids. V dropped 1 base and J dropped 1 base, with 10 bases sitting between them. In nucleotides, the CDR3 is TGCAGCGTTGAAGGGACAGCCAGGAACACCGGGGAGCTGTTTTTT. Protein product: CSVEGTARNTGELFF.

This clonotype was seen repeatedly, ten times or more. This chain joins TRBV12-3 or TRBV12-4 and TRBJ2-7; no clear D. This CDR3 has 12 amino acids. The germline V and J ends were trimmed by 5 bases and 3 bases, with 8 bases remaining between them. CDR3 bases: TGTGCCAGCAGTACCCTCAGCTACGAGCAGTACTTC. Translated: CASSTLSYEQYF.

Worth noting for this clonotype: This may be a read error: a much more frequent sequence differs by one nucleotide. The genes are TRBV6-5 and TRBJ1-2, with D perhaps matching TRBD1 (5 bases). Trimming left V 3 bases short and J 8 bases short, with 13 bases between. Germline-derived CDR1 and CDR2 are MNHEY and SVGAGI. The CDR3 runs to 13 residues. The CDR3 DNA is TGTGCCAGCAGTTATTGGGACGGGAGCGGCTACACCTTC. Translated: CASSYWDGSGYTF.

This clonotype was counted at least ten times. The chain links TRBV6-6 to TRBJ1-5, with a weak D call TRBD1 (6 bases). In germline, CDR1 is MNHNY, CDR2 SVGAGI (reference sequence). The CDR3 totals 14 residues. Trimming left V 0 bases short and J 6 bases short, with 9 bases between. CDR3 DNA: TGTGCCAGCAGTTACTCAGGGGGAAGTCAGCCCCAGCATTTT. It is translated as CASSYSGGSQPQHF.

Many counts were recorded for this clonotype. The chain is built from TRBV4-1 and TRBJ2-7; maybe TRBD1 (5 bases). Trimming stripped 4 bases from V and 1 base from J, with 17 bases between. In germline, CDR1 is MGHRA, CDR2 YSYEKL. The CDR3 spans 16 residues. The CDR3 is CASSPPSQVRSYEQYF. DNA of the CDR3: TGCGCCAGCAGCCCCCCTTCACAGGTCCGGTCCTACGAGCAGTACTTC.

The V call is TRBV2, the J call TRBJ1-6; TRBD1 aligns across 7 bases. CDR3 length: 14 residues. The germline V gene encodes CDR1 SNHLY and CDR2 FYNNEI. Trimming removed 5 bases from V and 4 bases from J; junction bases left unmatched: 2. CDR3 DNA sequence: TGTGCCAGCAGTAGACAGGGTTATAATTCACCCCTCCACTTT. This gives the protein CASSRQGYNSPLHF.

This chain joins TRBV19 and TRBJ2-1, with D tentatively TRBD1 (7 bases). The ends were cut back, 3 bases at V and 7 bases at J, with 16 bases in the middle. Per germline, CDR1 LNHDA and CDR2 SQIVND (reference sequence). This CDR3 has 15 residues. CDR3 residues: CASSIFEGAGNEQFF. The CDR3 coding sequence is TGTGCCAGTAGTATTTTCGAGGGGGCGGGAAATGAGCAGTTCTTC.

Of note for this clonotype: A junction boundary mismatches the germline segment, possibly from a read error. This rearrangement joins TRBV7-9 to TRBJ2-7; 7 nucleotides agree with TRBD2. Germline lookup yields CDR1 SEHNR and CDR2 FQNEAQ (reference sequence). This CDR3 comprises 14 residues. This chain's CDR3 is CASSRGLVGYEQCF. CDR3 nucleotides: TGTGCCAGTAGCCGTGGACTAGTGGGCTACGAGCAGTGCTTC.

This clonotype showed up just once. The CDR3 bases are TGTGCCAGTAGCGACAGGAGGGGCACTGAAGCTTTCTTT. Its translation: CASSDRRGTEAFF. The gene calls are TRBV19 and TRBJ1-1; a possible D gene is TRBD1 (6 bases). The CDR3 is 13 residues long. V lost 6 bases and J 4 bases, leaving 12 bases between the germline ends. Germline V CDR1 and CDR2: LNHDA, SQIVND (reference sequence).

Ten or more counts support this clonotype. The chain carries TRBV4-2 and TRBJ2-1; TRBD2 agrees at 9 bases. Per germline, CDR1 LGHNA and CDR2 YNFKEQ. Germline trimming cut 0 bases from V and 7 bases from J; bases unmatched to any gene: 7. CDR3 length: 16 amino acids. DNA for the CDR3: TGTGCCAGCAGCCAAGAAGTGCTAGCGGGAACGAATGAGCAGTTCTTC. Translating gives CASSQEVLAGTNEQFF.

This clonotype was found many times. The rearrangement joins TRBV27 to TRBJ2-7; TRBD1 matches 8 bases. Germline V gene lookup returns CDR1 MNHEY and CDR2 SMNVEV (reference sequence). The CDR3 runs 15 residues. V dropped 0 bases and J dropped 0; count of bases not matched to a gene: 1. The CDR3 loop is CASSLSTGVSYEQYF. In nucleotides, the CDR3 is TGTGCCAGCAGTTTATCGACAGGGGTCTCCTACGAGCAGTACTTC.

This clonotype was recorded a few times. The chain joins TRBV10-3 to TRBJ1-2; D ambiguous. Germline V gene data show CDR1 as ENHRY and CDR2 as SYGVKD. This CDR3 region has 14 residues. V was cut by 4 bases and J by 0 bases, with 9 bases left in between. CDR3 coding DNA: TGTGCCATCAGTGCCTATGAGTCTAACTATGGCTACACCTTC. It codes for CAISAYESNYGYTF.

This clonotype occurred many times. J is TRBJ2-5 and V is TRBV27; D remains ambiguous. The CDR3 extends over 14 amino acids. Per the germline V gene, CDR1 is MNHEY and CDR2 is SMNVEV (reference sequence). V gave up 6 bases and J gave up 5 bases, with 16 bases separating them. The CDR3 sequence: CASSETLSWETQYF. In DNA, the CDR3 is TGTGCCAGCAGCGAAACCCTATCGTGGGAGACCCAGTACTTC.

This clonotype has a count of ten or more. The J gene is TRBJ2-7, the V gene TRBV6-5; perhaps TRBD1 as D (6 bases). The CDR3 totals 11 residues. V was clipped by 5 bases and J by 6 bases, with 8 bases between them. CDR1 and CDR2 from the germline V gene are MNHEY and SVGAGI. The CDR3: CASSKTGEQYF. As DNA, the CDR3 is TGTGCCAGCAGTAAGACAGGCGAGCAGTACTTC.

The table lists this clonotype with many counts. For the CDR3, the DNA is TGCAGCGTTGAATTGGGACAGGGTTACGAGCAGTACTTC. Translating it yields CSVELGQGYEQYF. The chain employs TRBV29-1 and TRBJ2-7; TRBD1 matches at 9 bases. The CDR3 loop spans 13 amino acids. Losses at the gene ends were 2 bases for V and 4 bases for J; bases not matched to a gene: 3. The germline V gene encodes CDR1 SQVTM and CDR2 ANQGSEA.